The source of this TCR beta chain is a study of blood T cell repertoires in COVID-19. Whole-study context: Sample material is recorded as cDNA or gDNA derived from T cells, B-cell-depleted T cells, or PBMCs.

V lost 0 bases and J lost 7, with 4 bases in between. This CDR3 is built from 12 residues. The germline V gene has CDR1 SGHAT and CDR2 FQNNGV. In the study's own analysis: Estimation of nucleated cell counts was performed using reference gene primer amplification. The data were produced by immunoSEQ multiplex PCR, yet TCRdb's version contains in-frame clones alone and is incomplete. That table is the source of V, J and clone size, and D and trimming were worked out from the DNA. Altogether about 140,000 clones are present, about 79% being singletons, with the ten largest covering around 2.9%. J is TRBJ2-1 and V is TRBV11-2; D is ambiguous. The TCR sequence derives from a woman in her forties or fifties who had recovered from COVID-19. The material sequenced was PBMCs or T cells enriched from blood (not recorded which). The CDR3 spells CASSLDRNEQFF. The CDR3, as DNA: TGTGCCAGCAGCTTAGACCGGAATGAGCAGTTCTTC. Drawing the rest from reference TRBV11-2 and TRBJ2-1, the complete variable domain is EAGVAQSPRYKIIEKRQSVAFWCNPISGHATLYWYQQILGQGPKLLIQFQNNGVVDDSQLPKDRFSAERLKGVDSTLKIQPAKLEDSAVYLCASSLDRNEQFFGPGTRLTVL.